These 21 T cell receptor beta chains came from one sample sequenced in a study of Ad26.COV2.S vaccination and SARS-CoV-2 variants. Treatment: around 19 received Ad26.COV2.S at low or high dose, single or two shots; 5 received placebo; per-sample allocation not given. Sampling took place 63 days after the first vaccine or placebo injection. Clones were read by immunoSEQ multiplex PCR, and TCRdb kept only the in-frame ones, dropping some. The table includes 400,000 to 450,000 clones, roughly 90% detected once. Source: peripheral blood, taken in a trial of Ad26.COV2.S vaccine versus placebo. The source of these receptors is a person aged 18-60 years who received the Ad26.COV2.S COVID-19 vaccine or a placebo.

This chain uses TRBV10-3 with TRBJ2-1, with 10 positions matching TRBD2. The CDR3 runs to 14 residues. The germline V gene has CDR1 ENHRY and CDR2 SYGVKD. Unmatched junction bases numbered 4, after V lost 5 bases and J lost 6 bases. The CDR3 reads CAISPGTSANEQFF. The CDR3 DNA reads as TGTGCCATCAGTCCCGGGACTAGCGCCAATGAGCAGTTCTTC.

The V gene is TRBV25-1, the J gene TRBJ2-7, with D possibly being TRBD1 (5 bases). This CDR3 is built from 13 residues. Looked up from germline, CDR1 is MGHDK and CDR2 is SYGVNS. V was trimmed by 4 bases and J by 3 bases, leaving 10 bases between them. CDR3 sequence reads: CASSVTGHYEQYF. The DNA of the CDR3 is TGTGCCAGCAGTGTTACAGGCCACTACGAGCAGTACTTC.

This clone has a single count. This sequence joins TRBV7-2 and TRBJ2-5; possibly TRBD1 or TRBD2 for D (6 bases each). The CDR3 consists of 13 residues. Germline CDR1 SGHTA, CDR2 FQGNSA. The V end lost 1 base, the J end lost 7 bases, and 10 bases lay between the germline ends. This CDR3 is CASSLEEGGTQYF. The CDR3 DNA reads as TGTGCCAGCAGCTTAGAGGAGGGGGGGACCCAGTACTTC.

CDR3 in DNA: TGTGCCAGCAGTGAGGGGTGGGGGGCTTATGGCTACACCTTC. The encoded protein is CASSEGWGAYGYTF. The genes are TRBV6-1 and TRBJ1-2; perhaps TRBD1 as D (6 bases). Trimming pared 3 bases from V and 5 bases from J, leaving 13 bases between. This CDR3 is 14 amino acids long. In germline, CDR1 is MNHNS, CDR2 SASEGT.

The genes are TRBV5-1 and TRBJ2-7, with D hard to call. The V end lost 2 bases, the J end lost 1 base, and 7 bases lay between the germline ends. Germline CDR1 and CDR2: SGHRS and YFSETQ. The CDR3 consists of 13 residues. Here the CDR3 DNA reads TGCGCCAGCAGCTTTGACTGGTCCTACGAGCAGTACTTC. Its translation is CASSFDWSYEQYF.

The V gene is TRBV5-1, the J gene TRBJ2-7; 7 positions match TRBD2. The CDR3 is made up of 14 amino acids. The junction had 6 bases not matched to a gene; V was cut back by 0 bases and J by 6 bases. CDR1 SGHRS and CDR2 YFSETQ come from the germline V gene. DNA for the CDR3: TGCGCCAGCAGCTTGGTTGCGGGAGTGGTCGAGCAGTACTTC. This sequence encodes CASSLVAGVVEQYF.

The V and J genes are TRBV3-1 (or the pseudogene TRBV3-2) and TRBJ2-1; D is possibly TRBD2 (6 bases). CDR1 and CDR2 from the germline V gene are LGHDT and YNNKEL (reference sequence). The ends were cut back, 0 bases at V and 9 bases at J, with 12 bases in the middle. This CDR3 contains 14 residues. In DNA form, the CDR3 reads TGTGCCAGCAGCCAAGATACTAGCTCGATTGAGCAGTTCTTC. Amino acid sequence: CASSQDTSSIEQFF.

The gene calls are TRBV28 and TRBJ1-1, with 9 bases fitting TRBD1. J was trimmed by 10 bases and V by 1 base; bases with no gene match: 1. This CDR3 is 12 amino acids long. CDR1 MDHEN and CDR2 SYDVKM come from the germline V gene. The CDR3 here is CASSLSQGAAFF. CDR3 nucleotides: TGTGCCAGCAGTTTATCACAGGGGGCAGCTTTCTTT. The whole variable domain, filled in from reference TRBV28 and TRBJ1-1, reads DVKVTQSSRYLVKRTGEKVFLECVQDMDHENMFWYRQDPGLGLRLIYFSYDVKMKEKGDIPEGYSVSREKKERFSLILESASTNQTSMYLCASSLSQGAAFFGQGTRLTVV.

This chain joins TRBV7-6 and TRBJ2-5; TRBD1 matches 8 bases. Germline V gives CDR1 SGHVS, CDR2 FNYEAQ. The CDR3 consists of 15 residues. With V trimmed by 0 bases and J by 4 bases, 4 bases remained unmatched. CDR3 bases: TGTGCCAGCAGCTTAGCGGTAACAGGGGGAGAGACCCAGTACTTC. Translating it yields CASSLAVTGGETQYF.

This clone turned up a few times. This chain uses TRBV28 with TRBJ1-1; perhaps TRBD1 as D (6 bases). The CDR3 has 14 amino acids. In germline, CDR1 is MDHEN, CDR2 SYDVKM. V shed 4 bases and J shed 6 bases, with 15 bases lying between them. The CDR3 sequence: CASSSNTGISEAFF. Written as DNA, the CDR3 is TGTGCCAGCAGTTCCAACACAGGGATCTCTGAAGCTTTCTTT.

The rearrangement joins TRBV25-1 to TRBJ2-5; 8 nucleotides match TRBD1. The germline CDR1 and CDR2 sequences are MGHDK and SYGVNS. Trimming at V came to 1 base and at J to 5 bases, leaving 6 bases not matched to a gene. The CDR3 contains 15 residues. The CDR3 sequence: CASSEFQGADETQYF. For the CDR3, the DNA is TGTGCCAGCAGTGAATTTCAGGGGGCTGACGAGACCCAGTACTTC.

V usage is TRBV6-5 and J usage is TRBJ1-2; D gene uncertain. Germline V gene lookup returns CDR1 MNHEY and CDR2 SVGAGI. Deletions cut 2 bases from V and 4 bases from J, with 8 bases between. The CDR3 contains 13 residues. CDR3 in amino acids: CASSYRATYGYTF. CDR3 DNA sequence: TGTGCCAGCAGTTACCGGGCTACCTATGGCTACACCTTC.

The rearrangement uses TRBV11-1 and TRBJ1-3; D perhaps matches TRBD1 (6 bases). The V gene's germline CDR1 is SGHAT and CDR2 FQDESV (reference sequence). There are 16 residues in the CDR3. V was cut by 0 bases and J by 1 base, with 10 bases left in between. In DNA form, the CDR3 reads TGTGCCAGCAGCTTAGCGATGGACAGTTCTGGAAACACCATATATTTT. This codes for CASSLAMDSSGNTIYF.

This chain joins TRBV24-1 and TRBJ2-1, with 13 bases matching TRBD2. Trimming took 9 bases from V and 5 from J; bases not matched to a gene: 9. From germline, CDR1 is KGHDR and CDR2 SFDVKD. The CDR3 extends over 16 amino acids. CDR3 nucleotides: TGTGCCACCTCCCCTCCTGGACTAGCGGGAGACAATGAGCAGTTCTTC. Amino acid sequence: CATSPPGLAGDNEQFF.

The V call is TRBV12-3 or TRBV12-4, the J call TRBJ2-1; D is unresolved. Trimming stripped 3 bases from V and 8 bases from J, with 8 bases between. The CDR3 is 12 residues long. Here the CDR3 reads CASSLLGDEQFF. As DNA, the CDR3 is TGTGCCAGCAGTTTGCTTGGCGATGAGCAGTTCTTC.

In its sample, this clone was seen once. The rearrangement uses TRBV7-2 and TRBJ2-3; D is unresolved. CDR1 and CDR2 from the germline V gene are SGHTA and FQGNSA. The germline V and J ends were trimmed by 5 bases and 1 base, with 10 bases remaining between them. The CDR3 contains 14 residues. The CDR3 DNA reads TGTGCCAGCAGCCCCCCTAGGGGCACAGATACGCAGTATTTT. This encodes CASSPPRGTDTQYF.

The J gene is TRBJ2-5, the V gene TRBV29-1; 7 nucleotides line up with TRBD2. V was pared by 7 bases and J by 0 bases, with 14 bases of the junction left unmatched. CDR1 SQVTM and CDR2 ANQGSEA come from the germline V gene. The CDR3 totals 16 residues. The CDR3 is CSATPGASGYQETQYF. CDR3 bases: TGCAGCGCTACCCCCGGGGCTAGCGGTTACCAAGAGACCCAGTACTTC.

This clone appeared once. The chain uses TRBV6-6 and TRBJ2-7; D is undetermined. CDR3 length: 13 residues. Trimming took off 0 bases at V and 3 bases at J, with 6 bases between the two ends. CDR1 is MNHNY and CDR2 is SVGAGI in the germline V gene (reference sequence). Here the CDR3 reads CASSYSTHYEQYF. In nucleotides, the CDR3 is TGTGCCAGCAGTTACTCGACGCACTACGAGCAGTACTTC.

The chain has TRBV5-4 and TRBJ1-1, with a tentative D call TRBD1 (5 bases). Germline lookup yields CDR1 SGHNT and CDR2 YYREEE (reference sequence). The CDR3 contains 15 residues. V lost 2 bases to trimming and J lost 0 bases, with 11 bases between them. The CDR3 DNA reads TGTGCCAGCAGCTTTTGGAGACAGATGAACACTGAAGCTTTCTTT. The encoded protein is CASSFWRQMNTEAFF.

The rearrangement joins TRBV4-1 to TRBJ2-2; D gene uncertain. The CDR3 is 15 amino acids. Germline V gene lookup returns CDR1 MGHRA and CDR2 YSYEKL. V was cut by 2 bases and J by 0 bases, with 7 bases left in between. The CDR3 nucleotides read TGCGCCAGCAGCCAAAGGATATCGAACACCGGGGAGCTGTTTTTT. Translated: CASSQRISNTGELFF.

The chain carries TRBV4-3 and TRBJ2-7; 10 nucleotides align to TRBD2. CDR1 is LGHNA, CDR2 YSLEER, per germline. V was clipped by 4 bases and J by 5 bases; unmatched bases: 11. This CDR3 is 16 amino acids long. DNA for the CDR3: TGCGCCAGCAGCCCGGAATTCGGGCTAGCGGGAGACGAGCAGTACTTC. Its translation: CASSPEFGLAGDEQYF.